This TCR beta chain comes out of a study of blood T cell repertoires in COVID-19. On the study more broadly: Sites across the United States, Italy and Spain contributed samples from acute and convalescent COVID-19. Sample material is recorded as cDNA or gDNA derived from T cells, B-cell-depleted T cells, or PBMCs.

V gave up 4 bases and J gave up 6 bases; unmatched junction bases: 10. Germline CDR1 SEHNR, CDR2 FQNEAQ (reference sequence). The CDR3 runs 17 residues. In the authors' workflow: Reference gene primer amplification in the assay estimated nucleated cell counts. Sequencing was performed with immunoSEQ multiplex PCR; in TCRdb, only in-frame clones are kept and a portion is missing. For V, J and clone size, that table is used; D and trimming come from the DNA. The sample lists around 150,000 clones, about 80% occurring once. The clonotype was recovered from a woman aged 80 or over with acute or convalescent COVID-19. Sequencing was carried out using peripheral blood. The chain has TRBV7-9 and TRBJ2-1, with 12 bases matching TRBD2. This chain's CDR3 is CASSSRRLAGAGNEQFF. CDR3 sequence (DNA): TGTGCCAGCAGCTCCCGCCGACTAGCGGGAGCTGGCAATGAGCAGTTCTTC.